A single sample gave rise to the 15 T cell receptor beta chains below, sequenced in a study of OX40 agonist ivuxolimab in advanced cancers. Measured with immunoSEQ multiplex PCR; TCRdb has only the in-frame clones, and not every one. The sample records approximately 49,000 clones, about 81% being singletons. Sample: CD4+ or CD8+ T cells sorted from blood, taken in a trial of the OX40 agonist ivuxolimab. The receptors shown here come from an adult with an advanced solid tumor such as melanoma, head and neck, liver or kidney cancer.

The V call is TRBV7-9, the J call TRBJ2-3; D is possibly TRBD2 (6 bases). Trimming stripped 1 base from V and 10 bases from J, with 9 bases between. There are 12 residues in the CDR3. The V gene's germline CDR1 is SEHNR and CDR2 FQNEAQ (reference sequence). CDR3 sequence: CASSLGGNAQYF. In nucleotides, the CDR3 is TGTGCCAGCAGCTTAGGCGGGAATGCGCAGTATTTT.

The V gene is TRBV7-2, the J gene TRBJ1-2, with 11 bases that match TRBD1. The CDR3 length is 16 residues. The junction had 4 bases not matched to a gene; V was cut back by 0 bases and J by 4 bases. The germline gives CDR1 SGHTA, CDR2 FQGNSA. CDR3 sequence reads: CASSLAGQGVGYGYTF. CDR3 bases: TGTGCCAGCAGCTTAGCGGGACAGGGGGTAGGCTATGGCTACACCTTC. Looking up the rest from reference TRBV7-2 and TRBJ1-2 gives the full variable domain: GAGVSQSPSNKVTEKGKDVELRCDPISGHTALYWYRQSLGQGLEFLIYFQGNSAPDKSGLPSDRFSAERTGGSVSTLTIQRTQQEDSAVYLCASSLAGQGVGYGYTFGSGTRLTVV.

V is TRBV5-1 and J is TRBJ1-5; 9 positions agree with TRBD1. CDR3 size: 14 residues. Per germline, CDR1 SGHRS and CDR2 YFSETQ. V gave up 1 base and J gave up 5 bases; unmatched junction bases: 1. The CDR3 DNA reads TGCGCCAGCAGCTTGAGACAGGGGGATCAGCCCCAGCATTTT. Protein: CASSLRQGDQPQHF.

The gene calls are TRBV18 and TRBJ2-1; 14 bases map to TRBD2. The V and J ends lost 4 bases and 7 bases, in that order; junction bases with no gene match: 6. Germline V lookup: CDR1 KGHSH, CDR2 LQKENI. The CDR3 consists of 16 residues. The CDR3 region has the DNA TGTGCCAGCTCACTCTCCGGGACTAGCGGGAGTAATGAGCAGTTCTTC. This codes for CASSLSGTSGSNEQFF.

The chain joins TRBV2 to TRBJ2-5; a weak D match, TRBD1 (6 bases). Germline V gene sequence: CDR1 SNHLY, CDR2 FYNNEI. The CDR3 length is 12 residues. V was clipped by 7 bases and J by 2 bases, with 8 bases between them. The CDR3 loop is CASTTGQETQYF. The CDR3 DNA reads as TGTGCCAGCACGACAGGACAAGAGACCCAGTACTTC.

Remarks on this clone: One end of the junction does not line up with germline, which may come from a read error. This sequence joins TRBV10-2 and TRBJ1-2, with 7 bases fitting TRBD1. This CDR3 contains 16 residues. The germline gives CDR1 WSHSY, CDR2 SAAADI. As DNA, the CDR3 is TGCGCCAGCAGGGAGTCATCTGGACAGGCCTTTTATGGCTACACCTTC. Its protein product is CASRESSGQAFYGYTF.

This sequence joins TRBV11-2 and TRBJ2-5; the match to TRBD1 covers 9 bases. The CDR3 runs 16 residues. V dropped 6 bases and J dropped 2; count of bases not matched to a gene: 10. Germline loops: CDR1 SGHAT, CDR2 FQNNGV. In nucleotides, the CDR3 is TGTGCCAGCAGAAGCGGACAGGGGATATTACAAGAGACCCAGTACTTC. Residues: CASRSGQGILQETQYF.

V gene TRBV20-1 combines with J gene TRBJ2-5; D ambiguous. Looked up from germline, CDR1 is DFQATT and CDR2 is SNEGSKA (reference sequence). The CDR3 is 11 residues long. The V gene lost 0 bases and the J gene lost 5 bases, with 4 bases spanning the gap. In nucleotides, the CDR3 is TGCAGTGCTAGAGATGTGGAGACCCAGTACTTC. It encodes CSARDVETQYF.

The gene calls are TRBV19 and TRBJ1-1; D is ambiguous. The CDR3 loop spans 14 amino acids. Germline loops: CDR1 LNHDA, CDR2 SQIVND (reference sequence). Trimming pared 3 bases from V and 0 bases from J, leaving 8 bases between. CDR3 sequence: CASSMGMVNTEAFF. The CDR3 DNA sequence: TGTGCCAGTAGTATGGGGATGGTGAACACTGAAGCTTTCTTT.

The V and J genes are TRBV15 and TRBJ2-3; TRBD2 aligns across 12 bases. Germline V CDR1 and CDR2: LNHNV, YYDKDF (reference sequence). With V trimmed by 2 bases and J by 8 bases, 8 bases remained unmatched. This CDR3 has 16 residues. The CDR3 protein is CATSRRTSGTRGTQYF. The CDR3 nucleotides read TGTGCCACCAGCAGAAGGACTAGCGGGACACGAGGTACGCAGTATTTT.

The genes are TRBV5-4 and TRBJ2-1, with D maybe TRBD1 (5 bases). CDR1 SGHNT and CDR2 YYREEE come from the germline V gene (reference sequence). This CDR3 has 12 amino acids. V lost 3 bases to trimming and J lost 7 bases, with 8 bases between them. CDR3 loop: CASSSPGNEQFF. CDR3 coding DNA: TGTGCCAGCAGCTCCCCAGGGAATGAGCAGTTCTTC.

The chain links TRBV4-3 to TRBJ2-3; D is unresolved. V was shortened by 0 bases and J by 4 bases, with 11 bases between the two germline ends. The CDR3 contains 15 residues. Germline V CDR1 and CDR2: LGHNA, YSLEER. The CDR3 reads CASSQDLTDADTQYF. CDR3 nucleotides: TGCGCCAGCAGCCAAGATTTGACCGACGCAGATACGCAGTATTTT.

The chain carries TRBV28 and TRBJ2-2, with a tentative D call TRBD2 (5 bases). V lost 2 bases, J lost 1 base, and 20 bases lay in between. CDR3 length equals 19 residues. Germline lookup yields CDR1 MDHEN and CDR2 SYDVKM. The CDR3 protein is CASSLGQPLARKNTGELFF. The CDR3 nucleotides read TGTGCCAGCAGTTTAGGCCAGCCGCTAGCCCGCAAGAACACCGGGGAGCTGTTTTTT.

J is TRBJ1-1 and V is TRBV29-1; the match to TRBD1 covers 8 bases. Trimming took 7 bases from V and 5 from J; bases not matched to a gene: 6. CDR1 and CDR2 from the germline V gene are SQVTM and ANQGSEA. This CDR3 is built from 12 residues. As DNA, the CDR3 is TGCAGCGGCCAGGGGGCCGAGACTGAAGCTTTCTTT. Residues: CSGQGAETEAFF.

The chain joins TRBV7-2 to TRBJ2-7; D is uncertain. Looked up from germline, CDR1 is SGHTA and CDR2 is FQGNSA. V lost 5 bases to trimming and J lost 1 base, with 21 bases between them. The CDR3 has 17 residues. The CDR3 region has the DNA TGTGCCAGCAGCGTTGCTCATGCTGGGCTCTTTTCCTACGAGCAGTACTTC. As protein: CASSVAHAGLFSYEQYF.